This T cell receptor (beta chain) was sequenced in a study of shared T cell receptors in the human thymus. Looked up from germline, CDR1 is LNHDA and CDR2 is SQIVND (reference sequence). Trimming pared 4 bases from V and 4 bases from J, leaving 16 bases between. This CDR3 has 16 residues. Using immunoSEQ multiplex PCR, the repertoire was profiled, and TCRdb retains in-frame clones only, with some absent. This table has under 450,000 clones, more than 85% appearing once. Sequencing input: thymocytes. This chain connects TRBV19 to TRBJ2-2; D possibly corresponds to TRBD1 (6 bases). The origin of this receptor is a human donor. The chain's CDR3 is CASSTKYRDCTGELFF. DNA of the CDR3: TGTGCCAGTAGTACAAAGTACAGGGATTGCACCGGGGAGCTGTTTTTT.